Following are 31 T cell receptor beta chains from one sample sequenced in a study of blood T cell repertoires in COVID-19. TCRdb's table, derived via immunoSEQ multiplex PCR, lists solely in-frame clones and lacks some. The sample records 90,000 to 140,000 clones, 65% to 80% being singletons. The source material was peripheral blood. The receptors come from a woman aged 70 to 79 with acute or convalescent COVID-19.

This clone was recorded once. This chain joins TRBV10-3 and TRBJ1-2; D is uncertain. The ends were cut back, 3 bases at V and 3 bases at J, with 11 bases in the middle. The CDR3 spans 14 residues. Germline lookup yields CDR1 ENHRY and CDR2 SYGVKD. CDR3 amino acids: CAISDSGNYYGYTF. CDR3 sequence (DNA): TGTGCCATCAGTGATTCAGGCAATTACTATGGCTACACCTTC.

This clone was recorded a few times. This sequence joins TRBV14 and TRBJ2-6; tentative D call: TRBD1 (6 bases). Germline V gene data show CDR1 as SGHDN and CDR2 as FVKESK. The V and J ends lost 5 bases and 0 bases respectively, with 14 bases between them. The CDR3 covers 17 residues. This chain's CDR3 is CASSYGQKSSGANVLTF. In DNA form, the CDR3 reads TGTGCCAGCAGCTATGGACAGAAGAGCTCTGGGGCCAACGTCCTGACTTTC.

The chain links TRBV11-2 to TRBJ2-3; 12 positions agree with TRBD2. Germline lookup yields CDR1 SGHAT and CDR2 FQNNGV. CDR3 size: 17 residues. J gave up 2 bases and V 0 bases, and 3 bases lay outside the gene matches. This CDR3 is CASSLDLAGGLTDTQYF. DNA of the CDR3: TGTGCCAGCAGCTTAGATCTAGCGGGGGGGCTCACAGATACGCAGTATTTT.

This chain links TRBV6-5 with TRBJ2-1; 11 bases are a match to TRBD2. V lost 10 bases, J lost 9 bases, and 8 bases stayed unmatched. The V gene's germline CDR1 is MNHEY and CDR2 SVGAGI. This CDR3 is 13 amino acids long. The CDR3 reads CAIRASGGSEQFF. DNA for the CDR3: TGTGCCATCAGGGCTAGCGGGGGGAGTGAGCAGTTCTTC.

This chain links TRBV18 with TRBJ2-5; 8 bases fit TRBD2. CDR3 length: 14 amino acids. CDR1 is KGHSH, CDR2 LQKENI, per germline. V shed 4 bases and J 2 bases; nucleotides not matched to a gene: 3. The CDR3 region is CASSLAGGQETQYF. DNA of the CDR3: TGTGCCAGCTCACTGGCGGGGGGACAAGAGACCCAGTACTTC.

The V gene is TRBV5-6, the J gene TRBJ1-3; D is ambiguous. There are 13 residues in the CDR3. CDR1 SGHDT and CDR2 YYEEEE come from the germline V gene. V gave up 3 bases and J gave up 4 bases, with 8 bases separating them. CDR3 in DNA: TGTGCCAGCAGCTCCCCCGGGGGAAACACCATATATTTT. It encodes CASSSPGGNTIYF.

This clone has only one observation. V usage is TRBV7-2 and J usage is TRBJ2-1, with 8 bases lining up with TRBD1. Looked up from germline, CDR1 is SGHTA and CDR2 is FQGNSA. The ends lost 3 bases at V and 8 bases at J; junction bases unmatched: 12. The CDR3 has 16 amino acids. The CDR3 bases are TGTGCCAGCAGCTTGCGGTCGGACAGGGTCTTACATGAGCAGTTCTTC. Residues: CASSLRSDRVLHEQFF.

V and J are TRBV29-1 and TRBJ2-2; 9 bases map to TRBD1. CDR1 is SQVTM, CDR2 ANQGSEA, per germline. V trimming: 7 bases; J trimming: 3 bases; junction bases outside the gene matches: 15. CDR3 length: 17 amino acids. CDR3 residues: CSAAGTGIRTDTGELFF. CDR3 DNA: TGCAGCGCAGCCGGGACAGGGATTAGAACGGACACCGGGGAGCTGTTTTTT.

The rearrangement links TRBV5-4 to TRBJ1-1, with D perhaps TRBD1 (5 bases). Trimming removed 7 bases at V and 1 base at J, with 11 bases between. CDR3 length: 13 amino acids. Looked up from germline, CDR1 is SGHNT and CDR2 is YYREEE (reference sequence). The CDR3 nucleotides read TGTGCCAGCGGACCGGACAAGAACACTGAAGCTTTCTTT. This encodes CASGPDKNTEAFF.

The chain carries TRBV7-9 and TRBJ1-2, with TRBD1 as a possible D gene (5 bases). The germline V and J ends were trimmed by 1 base and 4 bases, with 10 bases remaining between them. Per germline, CDR1 SEHNR and CDR2 FQNEAQ (reference sequence). The CDR3 covers 14 residues. CDR3 protein: CASSLEPGGYGYTF. CDR3 in DNA: TGTGCCAGCAGCTTAGAACCCGGGGGCTATGGCTACACCTTC.

V usage is TRBV10-3 and J usage is TRBJ2-7; 14 bases fit TRBD2. V was clipped by 5 bases and J by 3 bases; unmatched bases: 9. The CDR3 sequence is 17 residues long. Germline V gene data show CDR1 as ENHRY and CDR2 as SYGVKD. CDR3 nucleotide sequence: TGTGCCATCAGTAAGAAACCGGGACTAGCGGGGGACTACGAGCAGTACTTC. It yields the protein CAISKKPGLAGDYEQYF.

The CDR3 sequence is CASSERTGSDSPLHF. Here the CDR3 DNA reads TGTGCCAGCAGTGAAAGGACAGGCAGCGATTCACCCCTCCACTTT. The chain couples TRBV6-1 to TRBJ1-6; the match to TRBD1 covers 7 bases. The length of the CDR3 is 15 residues. Germline V gene sequence: CDR1 MNHNS, CDR2 SASEGT. After removal of 2 bases from V and 8 bases from J, the junction contained 6 bases not matched to a gene.

Here the CDR3 reads CAWRGQDPGAAFF. The CDR3 nucleotides are TGTGCCTGGAGGGGACAGGACCCGGGTGCGGCTTTCTTT. The chain carries TRBV30 and TRBJ1-1, with 8 bases fitting TRBD1. CDR1 and CDR2 from the germline V gene are GTSNPN and SVGIG (reference sequence). Trimming took 3 bases from V and 11 from J; bases not matched to a gene: 11. The length of the CDR3 is 13 residues.

The chain links TRBV12-2 to TRBJ2-5; the table's D call TRBD2 went unverified against the DNA. TRBV12-2 is marked as a pseudogene. CDR3 length: 17 amino acids. CDR3 in amino acids: CASRLAGLAIKGETQYF. The CDR3 region has the DNA TGTGCAAGTCGCTTAGCGGGCCTAGCGATAAAGGGGGAGACCCAGTACTTC.

V usage is TRBV24-1 and J usage is TRBJ2-5, with TRBD1 matching 7 bases. The CDR3 is 16 residues long. Per the germline V gene, CDR1 is KGHDR and CDR2 is SFDVKD. Unmatched junction bases numbered 7, after V lost 2 bases and J lost 2 bases. CDR3 DNA: TGTGCCACCAGTGATTCGACCACAGGGGTTCAAGAGACCCAGTACTTC. Translating gives CATSDSTTGVQETQYF.

V gene TRBV6-1 combines with J gene TRBJ1-1; tentative D call: TRBD1 (5 bases). V was trimmed by 5 bases and J by 6 bases, leaving 13 bases between them. The CDR3 consists of 13 residues. The germline V gene encodes CDR1 MNHNS and CDR2 SASEGT. Here the CDR3 reads CASSHHATAEAFF. The CDR3 region has the DNA TGTGCCAGCAGTCATCACGCGACAGCTGAAGCTTTCTTT.

V is TRBV14 and J is TRBJ1-5, with D tentatively TRBD1 (6 bases). The CDR3 covers 14 residues. Deletions cut 3 bases from V and 3 bases from J, with 9 bases between. Germline V gives CDR1 SGHDN, CDR2 FVKESK. The CDR3 loop reads CASSQTGYNQPQHF. DNA for the CDR3: TGTGCCAGCAGCCAGACAGGATACAATCAGCCCCAGCATTTT.

The rearrangement uses TRBV5-1 and TRBJ2-2; 8 nucleotides line up with TRBD2. Germline V lookup: CDR1 SGHRS, CDR2 YFSETQ. V lost 4 bases and J lost 4; bases outside the gene matches: 12. The CDR3 length is 17 residues. CDR3 in amino acids: CASSRAPGLGGTGELFF. The CDR3 nucleotides are TGCGCCAGCAGCCGGGCTCCGGGACTAGGCGGCACCGGGGAGCTGTTTTTT.

In its sample, this clone was seen a few times. The chain carries TRBV5-1 and TRBJ1-4; D ambiguous. Germline lookup yields CDR1 SGHRS and CDR2 YFSETQ. V was shortened by 1 base and J by 4 bases, with 8 bases between the two germline ends. CDR3 size: 14 residues. The CDR3 DNA reads TGCGCCAGCAGCTTGAACAGCCGTAATGAAAAACTGTTTTTT. It is translated as CASSLNSRNEKLFF.

The J gene is TRBJ1-1, the V gene TRBV18, with no clear D. The CDR3 totals 13 residues. The germline V and J ends were trimmed by 3 bases and 1 base, with 6 bases remaining between them. Germline lookup yields CDR1 KGHSH and CDR2 LQKENI. CDR3 loop: CASSPDWNTEAFF. CDR3 DNA: TGTGCCAGCTCACCCGACTGGAACACTGAAGCTTTCTTT.

This chain joins TRBV2 and TRBJ2-1; 9 bases are a match to TRBD2. The germline V gene encodes CDR1 SNHLY and CDR2 FYNNEI. CDR3 length: 15 residues. V shed 7 bases and J 2 bases; nucleotides not matched to a gene: 6. The CDR3 sequence is CASKAGGGAYNEQFF. CDR3 bases: TGTGCCAGCAAGGCCGGCGGGGGGGCCTACAATGAGCAGTTCTTC.

The chain couples TRBV14 to TRBJ1-2; D remains unclear. The CDR3 is 12 residues long. Trimming removed 3 bases from V and 7 bases from J, with 9 bases in between. Germline V gene data show CDR1 as SGHDN and CDR2 as FVKESK. CDR3 loop: CASSQQTSGYTF. CDR3 DNA sequence: TGTGCCAGCAGCCAGCAAACTAGTGGCTACACCTTC.

This clone came up a few times. The gene calls are TRBV28 and TRBJ2-2; the match to TRBD1 covers 7 bases. The CDR3 length is 20 residues. The germline gives CDR1 MDHEN, CDR2 SYDVKM. V shed 6 bases, J shed 4 bases, and the junction held 23 bases outside the gene matches. The CDR3 DNA sequence: TGTGCCAGCAGCGCAGGACCCTTAGGGGGCGCTAGGAGATTCACCGGGGAGCTGTTTTTT. It encodes CASSAGPLGGARRFTGELFF. The full variable domain, rest sourced from reference TRBV28 and TRBJ2-2, is DVKVTQSSRYLVKRTGEKVFLECVQDMDHENMFWYRQDPGLGLRLIYFSYDVKMKEKGDIPEGYSVSREKKERFSLILESASTNQTSMYLCASSAGPLGGARRFTGELFFGEGSRLTVL.

J is TRBJ1-5 and V is TRBV24-1; 7 nucleotides match TRBD1. This CDR3 contains 15 residues. V lost 3 bases to trimming and J lost 3 bases; unmatched junction nucleotides: 4. Germline assignment: CDR1 KGHDR and CDR2 SFDVKD. The DNA of the CDR3 is TGTGCCACCAGTGATACCAGGGGGGACAATCAGCCCCAGCATTTT. It translates to CATSDTRGDNQPQHF.

This chain links TRBV30 with TRBJ1-2; 10 bases agree with TRBD1. The germline CDR1 and CDR2 sequences are GTSNPN and SVGIG (reference sequence). The V and J ends lost 6 bases and 1 base, in that order; junction bases with no gene match: 8. This CDR3 has 15 amino acids. Here the CDR3 DNA reads TGTGCCTGCAGGCGGGGGACAGGGGTTAACTATGGCTACACCTTC. It yields the protein CACRRGTGVNYGYTF.

The CDR3 is CASSTRGLTEAFF. Written as DNA, the CDR3 is TGTGCCAGCAGTACCAGGGGCCTAACTGAAGCTTTCTTT. The genes are TRBV7-6 and TRBJ1-1; maybe TRBD1 (6 bases). V was trimmed by 6 bases and J by 5 bases, leaving 13 bases between them. The CDR3 runs 13 residues. Looked up from germline, CDR1 is SGHVS and CDR2 is FNYEAQ.

The chain links TRBV7-2 to TRBJ2-3; 10 positions agree with TRBD2. Germline V gene lookup returns CDR1 SGHTA and CDR2 FQGNSA. The CDR3 has 16 residues. The ends lost 2 bases at V and 4 bases at J; junction bases unmatched: 6. Here the CDR3 reads CASSLKLAGFSDTQYF. The CDR3 nucleotides read TGTGCCAGCAGCTTAAAACTAGCGGGGTTCTCAGATACGCAGTATTTT.

Of note for this clone: This sample includes further DNA sequences coding for the same CDR3. V gene TRBV18 combines with J gene TRBJ1-1, with 7 bases lining up with TRBD1. The V gene's germline CDR1 is KGHSH and CDR2 LQKENI. V shed 3 bases and J 5 bases; nucleotides not matched to a gene: 6. The CDR3 loop spans 14 amino acids. CDR3 nucleotide sequence: TGTGCCAGCTCACCTGAGACAGGGTTGACTGAAGCTTTCTTT. Translation: CASSPETGLTEAFF.

The chain couples TRBV9 to TRBJ2-1; D is possibly TRBD2 (5 bases). The germline gives CDR1 SGDLS, CDR2 YYNGEE. CDR3 length equals 17 residues. Trimming removed 0 bases at V and 7 bases at J, with 20 bases between. In DNA form, the CDR3 reads TGTGCCAGCAGCGTAGAACTAAGCGGAGCGCCGGGGAATGAGCAGTTCTTC. It yields the protein CASSVELSGAPGNEQFF.

V usage is TRBV7-9 and J usage is TRBJ1-1; a weak D match, TRBD1 (6 bases). Trimming left V 5 bases short and J 2 bases short, with 12 bases between. Germline V CDR1 and CDR2: SEHNR, FQNEAQ (reference sequence). The CDR3 contains 14 residues. As DNA, the CDR3 is TGTGCCAGCAGCCTACCGGACAGAAACACTGAAGCTTTCTTT. This gives the protein CASSLPDRNTEAFF.

This sequence joins TRBV7-9 and TRBJ1-5; D is possibly TRBD1 (6 bases). The germline V gene encodes CDR1 SEHNR and CDR2 FQNEAQ (reference sequence). This CDR3 region has 16 residues. Trimming took 5 bases from V and 7 from J, leaving 21 bases between them. The CDR3, as DNA: TGTGCCAGCAGCGCCGACACGGGGGGGCATAGCCAGCCCCAGCATTTT. It translates to CASSADTGGHSQPQHF.